This T cell receptor beta chain was recovered during a study of PD-L1 blockade in urothelial cancer. Study-level information: Male patients with bladder-origin urothelial cancer numbered about 90% of the 29. At 3 weeks after treatment start (second dose) and again at 6 weeks, blood was analyzed.

The time point here: pretreatment peripheral blood. Locally advanced or metastatic urothelial carcinoma affected the patients. Each PCR received spiked synthetic TCR analog templates. The method was immunoSEQ multiplex PCR; TCRdb's version includes in-frame clones alone and lacks a portion of them. The sample has 60,000 to 75,000 clones, roughly 89% seen once. Trimming removed 5 bases at V and 4 bases at J, with 17 bases between. Germline V lookup: CDR1 LNHNV, CDR2 YYDKDF (reference sequence). The CDR3 has 15 residues. The sequences come from PBMCs, collected around atezolizumab (anti-PD-L1) treatment. This sequence was found in a woman in her seventies with urothelial cancer. The chain combines TRBV15 with TRBJ1-1, with a possible D match to TRBD1 (6 bases). The CDR3 DNA follows: TGTGCCACCAGCGCCCACGGGGGGGCAGGCACTGAAGCTTTCTTT. Translating it yields CATSAHGGAGTEAFF.